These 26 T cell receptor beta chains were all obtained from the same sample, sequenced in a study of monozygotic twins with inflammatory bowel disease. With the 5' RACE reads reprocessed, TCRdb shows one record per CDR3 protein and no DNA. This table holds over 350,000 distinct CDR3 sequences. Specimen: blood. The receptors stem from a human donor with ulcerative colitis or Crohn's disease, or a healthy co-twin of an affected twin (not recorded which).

CDR3 residues: CASSLDSRRSGANVLTF. V gene TRBV7-9 combines with J gene TRBJ2-6; there is no DNA to check the TCRdb D call of TRBD1. The CDR3 has 17 amino acids. The germline CDR1 and CDR2 sequences are SEHNR and FQNEAQ (reference sequence).

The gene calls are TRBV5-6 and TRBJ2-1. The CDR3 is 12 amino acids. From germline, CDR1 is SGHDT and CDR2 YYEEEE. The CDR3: CASSLAFNEQFF.

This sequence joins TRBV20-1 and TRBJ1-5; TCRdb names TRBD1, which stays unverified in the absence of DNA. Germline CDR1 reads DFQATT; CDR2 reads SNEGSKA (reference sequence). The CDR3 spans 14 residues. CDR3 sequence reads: CSGIPDSSNQPQHF.

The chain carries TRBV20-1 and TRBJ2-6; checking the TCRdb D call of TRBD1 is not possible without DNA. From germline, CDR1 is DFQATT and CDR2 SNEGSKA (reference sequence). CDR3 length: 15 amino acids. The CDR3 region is CSATTGPSGANVLTF.

The CDR3 here is CASSQEGPGQSTNGYTF. The rearrangement joins TRBV14 to TRBJ1-2; no DNA is available, so the TRBD1 call from TCRdb remains unchecked. CDR1 is SGHDN, CDR2 FVKESK, per germline. CDR3 length equals 17 residues. The whole variable domain, filled in from reference TRBV14 and TRBJ1-2, reads EAGVTQFPSHSVIEKGQTVTLRCDPISGHDNLYWYRRVMGKEIKFLLHFVKESKQDESGMPNNRFLAERTGGTYSTLKVQPAELEDSGVYFCASSQEGPGQSTNGYTFGSGTRLTVV.

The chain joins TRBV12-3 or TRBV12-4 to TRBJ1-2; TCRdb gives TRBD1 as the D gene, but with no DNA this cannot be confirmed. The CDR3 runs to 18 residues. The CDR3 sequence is CASSASGTGVRYNYGYTF.

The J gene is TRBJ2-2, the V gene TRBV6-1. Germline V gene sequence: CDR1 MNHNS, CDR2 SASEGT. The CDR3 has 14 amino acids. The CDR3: CASSTMSATGELFF.

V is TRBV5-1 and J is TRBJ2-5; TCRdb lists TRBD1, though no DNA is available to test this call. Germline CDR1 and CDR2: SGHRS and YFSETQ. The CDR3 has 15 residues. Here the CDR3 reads CASCPRFGTQETQYF.

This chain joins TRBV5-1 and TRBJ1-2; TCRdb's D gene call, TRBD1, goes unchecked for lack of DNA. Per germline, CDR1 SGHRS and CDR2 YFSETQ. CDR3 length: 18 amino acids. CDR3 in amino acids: CASSPVPGQGRGSYGYTF.

The CDR3: CSVERQGPNYGYTF. The chain employs TRBV20-1 and TRBJ1-2; TCRdb indicates TRBD1, and absent DNA this call remains unverified. From germline, CDR1 is DFQATT and CDR2 SNEGSKA (reference sequence). The CDR3 is made up of 14 amino acids.

The CDR3 spells CSAPDSGFNSNQPQHF. V and J are TRBV20-1 and TRBJ1-5; TCRdb designates TRBD1, a call that cannot be tested without DNA. Germline V gene lookup returns CDR1 DFQATT and CDR2 SNEGSKA (reference sequence). CDR3 length equals 16 residues.

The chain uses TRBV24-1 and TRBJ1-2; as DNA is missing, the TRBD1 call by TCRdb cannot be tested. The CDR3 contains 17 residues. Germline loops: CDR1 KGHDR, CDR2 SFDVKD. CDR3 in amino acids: CATSDFSRVDPNYGYTF.

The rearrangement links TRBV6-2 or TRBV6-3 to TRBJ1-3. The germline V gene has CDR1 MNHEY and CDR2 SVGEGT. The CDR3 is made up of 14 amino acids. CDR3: CASRPDNSGNTIYF.

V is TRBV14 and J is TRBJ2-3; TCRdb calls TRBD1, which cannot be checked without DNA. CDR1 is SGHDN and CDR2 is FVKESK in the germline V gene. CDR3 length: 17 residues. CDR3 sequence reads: CASSQEWGGASTDTQYF.

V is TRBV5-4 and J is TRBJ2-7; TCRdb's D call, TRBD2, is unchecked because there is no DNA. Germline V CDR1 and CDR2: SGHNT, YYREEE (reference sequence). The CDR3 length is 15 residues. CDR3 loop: CASSGGSESSYEQYF.

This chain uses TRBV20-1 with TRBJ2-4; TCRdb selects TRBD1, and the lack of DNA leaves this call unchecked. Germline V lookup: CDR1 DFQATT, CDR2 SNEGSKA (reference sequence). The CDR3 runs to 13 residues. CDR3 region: CSVNREAKNIQYF.

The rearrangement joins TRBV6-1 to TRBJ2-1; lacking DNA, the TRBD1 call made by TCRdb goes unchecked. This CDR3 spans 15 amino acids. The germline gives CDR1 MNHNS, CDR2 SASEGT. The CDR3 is CASSERDRVYNEQFF.

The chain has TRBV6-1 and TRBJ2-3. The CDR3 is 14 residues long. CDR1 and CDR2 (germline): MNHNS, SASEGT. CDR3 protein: CASSQDLTANTQYF.

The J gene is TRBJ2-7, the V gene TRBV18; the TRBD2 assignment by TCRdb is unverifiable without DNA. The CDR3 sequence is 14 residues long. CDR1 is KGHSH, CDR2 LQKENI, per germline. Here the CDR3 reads CASSPPDSSFEQYF.

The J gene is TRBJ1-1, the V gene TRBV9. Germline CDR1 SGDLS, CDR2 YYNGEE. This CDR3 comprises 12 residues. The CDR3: CASRAANTEAFF.

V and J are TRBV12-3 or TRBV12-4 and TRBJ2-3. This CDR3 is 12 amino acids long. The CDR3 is CASSSQLDTQYF.

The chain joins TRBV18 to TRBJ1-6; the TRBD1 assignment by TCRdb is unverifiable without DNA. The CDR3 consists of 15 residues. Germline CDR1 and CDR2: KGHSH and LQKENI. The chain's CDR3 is CASSAGQGRNSPLHF.

The CDR3 loop is CSVDSGGAYGELFF. The V gene is TRBV29-1, the J gene TRBJ2-2; without DNA, the TCRdb call of TRBD2 cannot be checked. Germline V lookup: CDR1 SQVTM, CDR2 ANQGSEA. CDR3 length: 14 residues.

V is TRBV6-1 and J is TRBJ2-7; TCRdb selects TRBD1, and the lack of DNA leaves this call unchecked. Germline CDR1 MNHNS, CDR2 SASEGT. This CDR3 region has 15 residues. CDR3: CASSVFRDRVYEQYF.

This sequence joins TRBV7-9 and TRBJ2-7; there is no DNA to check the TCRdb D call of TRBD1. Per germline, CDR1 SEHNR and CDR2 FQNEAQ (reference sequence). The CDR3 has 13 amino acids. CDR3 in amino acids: CASSQSTGDEQYF. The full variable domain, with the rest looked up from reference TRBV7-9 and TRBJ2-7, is DTGVSQNPRHKITKRGQNVTFRCDPISEHNRLYWYRQTLGQGPEFLTYFQNEAQLEKSRLLSDRFSAERPKGSFSTLEIQRTEQGDSAMYLCASSQSTGDEQYFGPGTRLTVT.

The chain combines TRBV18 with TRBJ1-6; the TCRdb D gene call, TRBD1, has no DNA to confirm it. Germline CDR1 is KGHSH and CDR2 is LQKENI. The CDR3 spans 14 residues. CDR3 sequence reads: CASSPEQGNSPLHF.